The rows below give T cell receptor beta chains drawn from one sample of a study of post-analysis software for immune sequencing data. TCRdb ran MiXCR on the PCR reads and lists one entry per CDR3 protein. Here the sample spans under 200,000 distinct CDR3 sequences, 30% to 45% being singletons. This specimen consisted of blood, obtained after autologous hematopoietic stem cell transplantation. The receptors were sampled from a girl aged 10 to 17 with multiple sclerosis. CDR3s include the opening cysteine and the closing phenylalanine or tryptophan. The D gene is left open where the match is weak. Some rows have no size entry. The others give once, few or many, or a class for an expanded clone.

CDR3aa: CASSDTVISTDTQYF
CDR3nt: TGTGCCAGCAGTGATACAGTGATTAGCACAGATACGCAGTATTTT
j_gene: TRBJ2-3
v_gene: TRBV25-1
d_gene: .
abundance: few

CDR3aa: CASSPAVNTEAFF
CDR3nt: TGTGCCAGCAGCCCAGCAGTGAACACTGAAGCTTTCTTT
j_gene: TRBJ1-1
v_gene: TRBV7-2
d_gene: .
abundance: .

CDR3aa: CASSSQTTGRGEQYF
CDR3nt: TGTGCCAGCAGTTCCCAAACAACAGGGAGGGGCGAGCAGTACTTC
j_gene: TRBJ2-7
v_gene: TRBV2
d_gene: .
abundance: .

CDR3aa: CASSLGAGVSEQYF
CDR3nt: TGTGCCAGCAGCTTAGGGGCGGGAGTGAGCGAGCAGTACTTC
j_gene: TRBJ2-7
v_gene: TRBV7-3
d_gene: TRBD2
abundance: few

CDR3aa: CASSLLPTQAAYNEQFF
CDR3nt: TGTGCCAGCAGCTTGTTGCCAACCCAAGCGGCCTACAATGAGCAGTTCTTC
j_gene: TRBJ2-1
v_gene: TRBV5-6
d_gene: .
abundance: few

CDR3aa: CGAYRRESTDTQYF
CDR3nt: TGCGGTGCCTACAGGCGGGAGTCCACAGATACGCAGTATTTT
j_gene: TRBJ2-3
v_gene: TRBV20-1
d_gene: TRBD2
abundance: once

CDR3aa: CASSPADGGLGTEAFF
CDR3nt: TGCGCCAGCAGCCCGGCAGATGGGGGGTTAGGCACTGAAGCTTTCTTT
j_gene: TRBJ1-1
v_gene: TRBV5-1
d_gene: .
abundance: .

CDR3aa: CASSVAGTSGSYNEQFF
CDR3nt: TGTGCCAGCAGCGTAGCGGGTACTAGCGGCTCCTACAATGAGCAGTTCTTC
j_gene: TRBJ2-1
v_gene: TRBV9
d_gene: TRBD2
abundance: .

CDR3aa: CASSLTQVGGYTF
CDR3nt: TGCGCCAGCAGCTTGACCCAGGTCGGTGGCTACACCTTC
j_gene: TRBJ1-2
v_gene: TRBV5-1
d_gene: .
abundance: .

CDR3aa: CASSVASGAEQFF
CDR3nt: TGTGCCAGCAGCGTAGCTAGCGGGGCAGAGCAGTTCTTC
j_gene: TRBJ2-1
v_gene: TRBV9
d_gene: TRBD2
abundance: .

CDR3aa: CSVGTSGSWEQYF
CDR3nt: TGCAGCGTTGGCACTAGCGGGAGTTGGGAGCAGTACTTC
j_gene: TRBJ2-7
v_gene: TRBV29-1
d_gene: TRBD2
abundance: many

CDR3aa: CASSGDSVNYGYTF
CDR3nt: TGTGCCAGCAGCGGGGACAGCGTTAACTATGGCTACACCTTC
j_gene: TRBJ1-2
v_gene: TRBV9
d_gene: TRBD1
abundance: few

CDR3aa: CSASKTRQGYEQYF
CDR3nt: TGCAGTGCTAGTAAGACCCGACAGGGCTACGAGCAGTACTTC
j_gene: TRBJ2-7
v_gene: TRBV20-1
d_gene: TRBD1
abundance: .

CDR3aa: CSARDNRDGYTF
CDR3nt: TGCAGTGCTAGAGACAACAGGGACGGCTACACCTTC
j_gene: TRBJ1-2
v_gene: TRBV20-1
d_gene: .
abundance: few

CDR3aa: CSALPTSGYNEQFF
CDR3nt: TGCAGTGCCCTTCCGACTAGCGGCTACAATGAGCAGTTCTTC
j_gene: TRBJ2-1
v_gene: TRBV20-1
d_gene: TRBD2
abundance: .

CDR3aa: CSAREPGLIMETQYF
CDR3nt: TGCAGTGCTAGAGAACCGGGACTGATTATGGAGACCCAGTACTTC
j_gene: TRBJ2-5
v_gene: TRBV20-1
d_gene: .
abundance: .

CDR3aa: CASIGDRTYGYTF
CDR3nt: TGTGCCAGCATCGGTGACAGGACCTATGGCTACACCTTC
j_gene: TRBJ1-2
v_gene: TRBV5-6
d_gene: .
abundance: .

CDR3aa: CASSSTDTVNEQYF
CDR3nt: TGTGCCAGCAGCTCAACGGACACGGTCAACGAGCAGTACTTC
j_gene: TRBJ2-7
v_gene: TRBV7-9
d_gene: .
abundance: few

CDR3aa: CASSLGGNSYEQYF
CDR3nt: TGTGCCAGCAGCTTAGGAGGCAACTCCTACGAGCAGTACTTC
j_gene: TRBJ2-7
v_gene: TRBV7-6
d_gene: .
abundance: many

CDR3aa: CASSPPGDLTYEQYF
CDR3nt: TGTGCCAGCAGCCCCCCCGGGGACCTAACCTACGAGCAGTACTTC
j_gene: TRBJ2-7
v_gene: TRBV3-1
d_gene: .
abundance: few

CDR3aa: CASSLGTGGTEAFF
CDR3nt: TGTGCCAGCAGCTTGGGGACAGGGGGCACTGAAGCTTTCTTT
j_gene: TRBJ1-1
v_gene: TRBV5-5
d_gene: TRBD1
abundance: few

CDR3aa: CASSVGADLGSEAFF
CDR3nt: TGTGCCAGCAGCGTAGGCGCTGACTTGGGATCTGAAGCTTTCTTT
j_gene: TRBJ1-1
v_gene: TRBV9
d_gene: .
abundance: .

CDR3aa: CASSLGGLLYNEQFF
CDR3nt: TGTGCCAGCAGTTTAGGGGGACTCCTCTACAATGAGCAGTTCTTC
j_gene: TRBJ2-1
v_gene: TRBV12-3/TRBV12-4
d_gene: .
abundance: many

CDR3aa: CASSRGLVNTEAFF
CDR3nt: TGTGCCAGCAGCCGAGGGTTGGTGAACACTGAAGCTTTCTTT
j_gene: TRBJ1-1
v_gene: TRBV6-5
d_gene: .
abundance: .

CDR3aa: CASSERGPRFTDTQYF
CDR3nt: TGTGCCAGCAGTGAAAGAGGACCCCGCTTCACAGATACGCAGTATTTT
j_gene: TRBJ2-3
v_gene: TRBV7-2
d_gene: .
abundance: .

CDR3aa: CASSPGLLFEQYF
CDR3nt: TGTGCCAGCTCCCCCGGCCTCCTATTCGAGCAGTACTTC
j_gene: TRBJ2-7
v_gene: TRBV27
d_gene: .
abundance: many

CDR3aa: CSASGLAGVEQYF
CDR3nt: TGCAGTGCTTCGGGCCTAGCGGGAGTCGAGCAGTACTTC
j_gene: TRBJ2-7
v_gene: TRBV20-1
d_gene: TRBD2
abundance: few

CDR3aa: CASSSRLANIQYF
CDR3nt: TGTGCCAGCAGCTCCCGACTAGCAAACATTCAGTACTTC
j_gene: TRBJ2-4
v_gene: TRBV7-9
d_gene: TRBD2
abundance: .

CDR3aa: CASSPNPTGNTQYF
CDR3nt: TGCGCCAGCAGCCCCAACCCGACTGGTAATACGCAGTATTTT
j_gene: TRBJ2-3
v_gene: TRBV5-1
d_gene: .
abundance: few

CDR3aa: CASSRATWTGERFF
CDR3nt: TGTGCTAGCAGCAGGGCAACGTGGACCGGGGAGCGGTTTTTT
j_gene: TRBJ2-2
v_gene: TRBV7-7
d_gene: .
abundance: .

CDR3aa: CASSQDGNRAGYGYTF
CDR3nt: TGTGCCAGCAGCCAAGATGGAAACAGGGCCGGCTATGGCTACACCTTC
j_gene: TRBJ1-2
v_gene: TRBV4-2
d_gene: .
abundance: .

CDR3aa: CSASSGTGDYEQYF
CDR3nt: TGCAGTGCTAGTAGCGGGACAGGAGACTACGAGCAGTACTTC
j_gene: TRBJ2-7
v_gene: TRBV20-1
d_gene: .
abundance: many

CDR3aa: CAWSAGLAGGLQYF
CDR3nt: TGTGCCTGGAGTGCGGGACTAGCGGGAGGGCTTCAGTACTTC
j_gene: TRBJ2-5
v_gene: TRBV30
d_gene: TRBD2
abundance: few

CDR3aa: CAIGETGPGLVTDTQYF
CDR3nt: TGTGCCATCGGTGAGACAGGCCCGGGACTAGTGACAGATACGCAGTATTTT
j_gene: TRBJ2-3
v_gene: TRBV10-3
d_gene: TRBD2
abundance: .

CDR3aa: CASRGQGFLNEQYF
CDR3nt: TGTGCCAGCAGGGGACAGGGGTTTCTCAACGAGCAGTACTTC
j_gene: TRBJ2-7
v_gene: TRBV2
d_gene: TRBD1
abundance: .

CDR3aa: CATSRDQGLAGGLPFSYNEQFF
CDR3nt: TGTGCCACCAGCAGAGATCAGGGACTAGCGGGAGGGCTCCCCTTCTCCTACAATGAGCAGTTCTTC
j_gene: TRBJ2-1
v_gene: TRBV15
d_gene: TRBD2
abundance: few

CDR3aa: CATGTRRDTQYF
CDR3nt: TGTGCCACCGGGACTAGGCGAGATACGCAGTATTTT
j_gene: TRBJ2-3
v_gene: TRBV28
d_gene: TRBD2
abundance: .

CDR3aa: CASSFWGGDEKLFF
CDR3nt: TGTGCCAGCAGTTTCTGGGGTGGTGATGAAAAACTGTTTTTT
j_gene: TRBJ1-4
v_gene: TRBV12-3/TRBV12-4
d_gene: .
abundance: .

CDR3aa: CASTQGLAGGSSYNEQYF
CDR3nt: TGTGCCAGCACCCAAGGACTAGCGGGAGGGTCGAGCTACAATGAGCAGTACTTC
j_gene: TRBJ2-7
v_gene: TRBV21-1
d_gene: .
abundance: .

CDR3aa: CASTHLASGQETQYF
CDR3nt: TGTGCCAGCACCCACTTGGCTAGCGGACAAGAGACCCAGTACTTC
j_gene: TRBJ2-5
v_gene: TRBV7-2
d_gene: TRBD2
abundance: once

CDR3aa: CASGLGPFQETQYF
CDR3nt: TGCGCCAGCGGCTTGGGACCTTTTCAAGAGACCCAGTACTTC
j_gene: TRBJ2-5
v_gene: TRBV5-1
d_gene: .
abundance: .

CDR3aa: CASSLALRGNEQFF
CDR3nt: TGTGCCAGCAGCTTAGCGCTTAGAGGCAATGAGCAGTTCTTC
j_gene: TRBJ2-1
v_gene: TRBV7-2
d_gene: .
abundance: many

CDR3aa: CSAPGTSAYNEQFF
CDR3nt: TGCAGTGCTCCCGGGACTAGCGCCTACAATGAGCAGTTCTTC
j_gene: TRBJ2-1
v_gene: TRBV20-1
d_gene: TRBD2
abundance: .

CDR3aa: CSALRTDSYNEQFF
CDR3nt: TGCAGCGCCCTTAGGACCGATTCCTACAATGAGCAGTTCTTC
j_gene: TRBJ2-1
v_gene: TRBV29-1
d_gene: .
abundance: .

CDR3aa: CASSLGGSSSDTQYF
CDR3nt: TGCGCCAGCAGCTTGGGAGGGAGTTCCTCAGATACGCAGTATTTT
j_gene: TRBJ2-3
v_gene: TRBV5-1
d_gene: .
abundance: .

CDR3aa: CASSQPMGWAYEQYF
CDR3nt: TGTGCCAGCAGCCAGCCGATGGGGTGGGCCTACGAGCAGTACTTC
j_gene: TRBJ2-7
v_gene: TRBV11-3
d_gene: .
abundance: .

CDR3aa: CASSQDWGSYEQYF
CDR3nt: TGTGCCAGCAGCCAAGATTGGGGGTCCTACGAGCAGTACTTC
j_gene: TRBJ2-7
v_gene: TRBV4-2
d_gene: .
abundance: .

CDR3aa: CASGRGDGEQYF
CDR3nt: TGTGCCAGCGGCAGGGGTGACGGCGAGCAGTACTTC
j_gene: TRBJ2-7
v_gene: TRBV6-5
d_gene: .
abundance: .

CDR3aa: CSVRAAGVEQFF
CDR3nt: TGCAGCGTCCGGGCGGCGGGAGTTGAGCAGTTCTTC
j_gene: TRBJ2-1
v_gene: TRBV29-1
d_gene: TRBD2
abundance: many